A selection of T cell receptor beta chains follows, all from one sample in a study of cytomegalovirus exposure and HLA in healthy donors. Only in-frame clones appear in the TCRdb table, and some are missing; sequencing was by immunoSEQ multiplex PCR. This sample yields roughly 90,000 clones, of which about 82% are seen a single time; about 7.3% belongs to the top ten. The specimen sequenced was PBMCs. These receptors were collected from a man under 40 in good health and CMV-seronegative. The CDR3 runs from the conserved cysteine through the conserved F or W. D genes are given only for firm matches. Clone size is stated in some rows and not others, as once, few, many or a class when expanded.

TRBJ2-1	.	TRBV27	.	TGTGCCAGCAGCCCTCCAACAACTAGGCGGTCCTACAATGAGCAGTTCTTC	CASSPPTTRRSYNEQFF
TRBJ1-1	.	TRBV20-1	.	TGCAGTGCTAGATTCGGGTCTGAAGCTTTCTTT	CSARFGSEAFF
TRBJ1-2	.	TRBV27	.	TGTGCCAGCAGTTTATACCCCGGGACAACTAACTATGGCTACACCTTC	CASSLYPGTTNYGYTF
TRBJ2-3	.	TRBV6-1	.	TGTGCCAGCAGTGAATCGGAGGGGGCCACAGATACGCAGTATTTT	CASSESEGATDTQYF
TRBJ1-5	.	TRBV28	.	TGTGCCAGCAGGAGACGGGGAAGCAATCAGCCCCAGCATTTT	CASRRRGSNQPQHF
TRBJ2-7	.	TRBV10-3	.	TGTGCCATCAGTGAGTCGTGGCAGGGAAGTAATCACGAGCAGTACTTC	CAISESWQGSNHEQYF
TRBJ1-2	.	TRBV18	.	TGTGCCAGCTCACCACCGTACACTAACTATGGCTACACCTTC	CASSPPYTNYGYTF
TRBJ2-7	.	TRBV6-5	.	TGTGCCAGCAGCCGGGGACAAATGGTTCCCGAGCAGTACTTC	CASSRGQMVPEQYF
TRBJ2-2	.	TRBV2	few	TGTGCCAGCAGTCCAGGGGCCGGGGAGCTGTTTTTT	CASSPGAGELFF
TRBJ1-2	TRBD1	TRBV7-8	.	TGTGCCAGCAGCCCAGTCCCGGGACAGGGACCGGCCATAAGTGGCTACACCTTC	CASSPVPGQGPAISGYTF
TRBJ2-5	TRBD1	TRBV9	once	TGTGCCAGCAGCGCCCCCAACAGGGGTAGGGAGACCCAGTACTTC	CASSAPNRGRETQYF
TRBJ2-2	.	TRBV7-8	.	TGTGCCAGCATGTCAGGGGACCACACCGGGGAGCTGTTTTTT	CASMSGDHTGELFF
TRBJ1-5	.	TRBV6-5	.	TGTGCCAGCAGTTTCCGCCCACAGGAGAACAATCAGCCCCAGCATTTT	CASSFRPQENNQPQHF
TRBJ2-3	.	TRBV5-1	.	TGCGCCAGCAGCCTAAGCTTCTCAGATACGCAGTATTTT	CASSLSFSDTQYF
TRBJ2-1	.	TRBV19	.	TGTGCCAGTAGTATAGGGAGCGCGATCAGCTCCTACAATGAGCAGTTCTTC	CASSIGSAISSYNEQFF
TRBJ2-3	.	TRBV7-2	.	TGTGCCAGCAGCCAACCTGGAGGGGAACGAAATACGCAGTATTTT	CASSQPGGERNTQYF
TRBJ2-3	.	TRBV5-4	.	TGTGCCAGCAGCTTGAGGACTAGCACAGATACGCAGTATTTT	CASSLRTSTDTQYF
TRBJ1-2	.	TRBV19	.	TGTGCCAGTAGTACAGACAGTAACTATGGCTACACCTTC	CASSTDSNYGYTF
TRBJ1-6	.	TRBV7-9	.	TGTGCCAGCAGCTTCCCCGGGGTTAATTCACCCCTCCACTTT	CASSFPGVNSPLHF
TRBJ1-1	.	TRBV6-1	.	TGTGCCGGCTCTCTCGAGACAGGTTTGAACACTGAAGCTTTCTTT	CAGSLETGLNTEAFF
TRBJ1-1	TRBD1	TRBV4-1	.	TGCGCCAGCAGCCAAATACAGGGGACTGAAGCTTTCTTT	CASSQIQGTEAFF
TRBJ1-2	TRBD1	TRBV29-1	.	TGCAGCGTTCGGGACAGGGCTAACTATGGCTACACCTTC	CSVRDRANYGYTF
TRBJ1-1	TRBD1	TRBV7-9	.	TGTGCCAGCAGCTCCCGAGGGGGACAGGGGAGGAGGATGAACACTGAAGCTTTCTTT	CASSSRGGQGRRMNTEAFF
TRBJ2-7	.	TRBV7-9	.	TGTGCCAGCAGCCCCCGGGGCTACGAGCAGTACTTC	CASSPRGYEQYF
TRBJ1-6	TRBD1	TRBV11-2	once	TGTGCCAGCAGCTTGCAGCCGGGACAGGGAAGTTCACCCCTCCACTTT	CASSLQPGQGSSPLHF
TRBJ2-7	.	TRBV6-6	once	TGTGCCAGCAGCACACCTAAGGGGTCCTACGAGCAGTACTTC	CASSTPKGSYEQYF
TRBJ2-1	TRBD2	TRBV7-9	few	TGTGCCACTCCGAGCGGGGGCCTCGGGAGTGAGCAGTTCTTC	CATPSGGLGSEQFF
TRBJ2-2	TRBD1	TRBV7-9	.	TGTGCCAGCAGCTCCTACGCAGGACAGGGGGCGAGGACCGGGGAGCTGTTTTTT	CASSSYAGQGARTGELFF
TRBJ1-5	.	TRBV21-1	.	TGTGCCAGCAGCAAAGCGAGGGGGGGCAAACAGCCCCAGCATTTT	CASSKARGGKQPQHF
TRBJ2-7	TRBD1	TRBV4-3	.	TGCGCCAGCAGCCAAGAACAGGGGGATTCCTACGAGCAGTACTTC	CASSQEQGDSYEQYF
TRBJ2-1	TRBD2	TRBV5-4	once	TGTGCCAGCAGCTTGGCCCGGACTAGCGGGAACAATGAGCAGTTCTTC	CASSLARTSGNNEQFF
TRBJ1-2	.	TRBV9	.	TGTGCCAGCAGCGTAGAGTCAGGGGCTAACTATGGCTACACCTTC	CASSVESGANYGYTF
TRBJ2-7	TRBD1	TRBV5-4	.	TGTGCCAGCAGTTTGACAGGGTTCGAGCAGTACTTC	CASSLTGFEQYF
TRBJ1-2	TRBD1	TRBV7-3	.	TGTGCCAGCAGCTCTTTTACAGGGGGCAGATACACCTTC	CASSSFTGGRYTF